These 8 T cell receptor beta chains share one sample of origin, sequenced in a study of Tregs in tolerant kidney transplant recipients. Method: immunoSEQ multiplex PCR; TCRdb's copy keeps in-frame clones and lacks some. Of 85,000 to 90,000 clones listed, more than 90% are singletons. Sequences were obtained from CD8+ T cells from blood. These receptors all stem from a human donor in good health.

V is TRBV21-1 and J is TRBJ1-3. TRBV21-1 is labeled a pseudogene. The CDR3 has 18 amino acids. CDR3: CASSKNLTGAVAGNTIYF. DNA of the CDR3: TGTGCCAGCAGCAAAAATCTGACGGGGGCGGTTGCTGGAAACACCATATATTTT.

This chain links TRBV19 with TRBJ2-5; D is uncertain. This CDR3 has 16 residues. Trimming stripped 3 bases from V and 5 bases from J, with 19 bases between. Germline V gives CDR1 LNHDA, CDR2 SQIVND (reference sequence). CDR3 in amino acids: CASSMRSRSLRETQYF. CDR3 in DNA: TGTGCCAGTAGTATGCGGTCGCGGAGTCTCAGGGAGACCCAGTACTTC.

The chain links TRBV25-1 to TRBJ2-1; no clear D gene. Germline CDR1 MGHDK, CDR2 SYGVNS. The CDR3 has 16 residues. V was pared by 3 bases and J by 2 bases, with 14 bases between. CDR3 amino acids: CASSDPTQKPYNEQFF. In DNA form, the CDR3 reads TGTGCCAGCAGTGACCCTACTCAAAAACCCTACAATGAGCAGTTCTTC.

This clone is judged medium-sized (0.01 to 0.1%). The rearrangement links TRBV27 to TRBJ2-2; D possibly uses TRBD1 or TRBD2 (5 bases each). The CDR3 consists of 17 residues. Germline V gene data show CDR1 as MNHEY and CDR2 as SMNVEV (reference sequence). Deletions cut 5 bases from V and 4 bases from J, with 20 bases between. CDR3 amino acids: CASSNTGTQRGTGELFF. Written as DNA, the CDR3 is TGTGCCAGCAGTAACACCGGGACGCAGCGTGGCACCGGGGAGCTGTTTTTT.

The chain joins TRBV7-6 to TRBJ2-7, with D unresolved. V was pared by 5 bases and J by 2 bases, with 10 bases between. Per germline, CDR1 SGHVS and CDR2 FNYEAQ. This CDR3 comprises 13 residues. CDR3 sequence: CASSGRSTYEQYF. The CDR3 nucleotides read TGTGCCAGCAGCGGGCGTTCCACCTACGAGCAGTACTTC.

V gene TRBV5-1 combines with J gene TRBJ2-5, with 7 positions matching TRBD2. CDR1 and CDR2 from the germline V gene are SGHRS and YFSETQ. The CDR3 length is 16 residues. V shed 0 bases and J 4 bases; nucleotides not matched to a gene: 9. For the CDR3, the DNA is TGCGCCAGCAGCTTGGCGGTAGCGGGTGCCCGAGAGACCCAGTACTTC. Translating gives CASSLAVAGARETQYF.

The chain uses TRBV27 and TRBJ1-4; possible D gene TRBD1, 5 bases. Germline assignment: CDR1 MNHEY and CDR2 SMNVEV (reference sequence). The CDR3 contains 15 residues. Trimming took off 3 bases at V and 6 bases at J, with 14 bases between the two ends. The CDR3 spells CASSFSQEGYEKLFF. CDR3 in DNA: TGTGCCAGCAGTTTCTCACAGGAGGGGTATGAAAAACTGTTTTTT.

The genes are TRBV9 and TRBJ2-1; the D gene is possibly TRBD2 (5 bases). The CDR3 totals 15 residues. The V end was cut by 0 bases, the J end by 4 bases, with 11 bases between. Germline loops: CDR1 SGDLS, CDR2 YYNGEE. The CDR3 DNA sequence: TGTGCCAGCAGCGTAGAATTTAGCGCGTACAATGAGCAGTTCTTC. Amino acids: CASSVEFSAYNEQFF. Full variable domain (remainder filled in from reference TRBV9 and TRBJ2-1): DSGVTQTPKHLITATGQRVTLRCSPRSGDLSVYWYQQSLDQGLQFLIQYYNGEERAKGNILERFSAQQFPDLHSELNLSSLELGDSALYFCASSVEFSAYNEQFFGPGTRLTVL.